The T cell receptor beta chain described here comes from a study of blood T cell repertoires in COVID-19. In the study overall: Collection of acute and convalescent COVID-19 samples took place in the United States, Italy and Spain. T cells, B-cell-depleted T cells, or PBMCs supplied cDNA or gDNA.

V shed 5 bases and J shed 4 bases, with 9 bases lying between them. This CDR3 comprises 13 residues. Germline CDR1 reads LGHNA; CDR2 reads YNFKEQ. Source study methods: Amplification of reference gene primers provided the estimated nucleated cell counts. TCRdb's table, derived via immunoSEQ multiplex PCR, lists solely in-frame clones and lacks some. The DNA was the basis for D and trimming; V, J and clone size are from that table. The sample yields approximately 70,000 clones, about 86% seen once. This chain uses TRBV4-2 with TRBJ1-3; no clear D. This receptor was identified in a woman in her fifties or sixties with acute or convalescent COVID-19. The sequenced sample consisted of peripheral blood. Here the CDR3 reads CASSSEAGNTIYF. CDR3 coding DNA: TGTGCCAGCAGCTCCGAAGCCGGAAACACCATATATTTT.